This T cell receptor (beta chain) derives from a study of identical twins. Study-wide points: Excess sharing between twins was weaker in beta out-of-frame sequences. Reduced insertions were recorded for abundant cord blood beta clonotypes, with no such pattern in memory repertoires.

The authors used template switching to add a universal primer site and gave cDNA unique molecular identifiers. TCRdb analysed the 5' RACE reads with MiXCR anew, one entry per CDR3 protein. The sample contains approximately 550,000 distinct CDR3 sequences, 20% to 25% of which appear only once. No donor was unhealthy or non-Caucasian. Regarding this clonotype: Antigen: not known.

CDR3 length: 15 amino acids. The V end lost 9 bases, the J end lost 6 bases, and 21 bases lay between the germline ends. Germline CDR1 and CDR2: WSHSY and SAAADI. This sample was shared with a second study, whose subject was yellow fever vaccine responses in identical twins.

This sequence joins TRBV10-2 and TRBJ2-1; unclear D gene. Material for sequencing was CD4+ T cells sorted from blood. The receptor's source is a woman under 30 in good health. The CDR3 sequence is CASWAPGPAVNEQFF. CDR3 DNA: TGCGCCAGTTGGGCCCCCGGGCCCGCTGTCAATGAGCAGTTCTTC.